These 25 T cell receptor beta chains were sequenced from one sample in a study of blood T cell repertoires in COVID-19. Assay: immunoSEQ multiplex PCR; the TCRdb copy retains only in-frame clones and omits some. This table has some 250,000 clones, about nine tenths appearing once. Sequencing was carried out using PBMCs or T cells enriched from blood (not recorded which). The receptors were sampled from a woman between 35 and 50 years old with acute COVID-19.

The chain carries TRBV14 and TRBJ2-5; D is perhaps TRBD1 (6 bases). This CDR3 contains 16 residues. Trimming pared 4 bases from V and 4 bases from J, leaving 19 bases between. Germline CDR1 SGHDN, CDR2 FVKESK. The CDR3 DNA is TGTGCCAGCAGCCCCGGGGACAACCCGCCCCGAGAGACCCAGTACTTC. This codes for CASSPGDNPPRETQYF.

This clone appeared a single time. This chain links TRBV3-1 (or the pseudogene TRBV3-2) with TRBJ1-1; no definite D call. Germline V CDR1 and CDR2: LGHDT, YNNKEL (reference sequence). CDR3 length: 13 amino acids. The ends were cut back, 7 bases at V and 7 bases at J, with 16 bases in the middle. The DNA for the CDR3 is TGTGCCAGCACCCGATCTGCAGGCAATGAAGCTTTCTTT. Translation gives CASTRSAGNEAFF.

The count of this clone is one. The chain joins TRBV24-1 to TRBJ2-1, with D possibly TRBD2 on 5 matching bases. Germline V CDR1 and CDR2: KGHDR, SFDVKD. The CDR3 is made up of 15 amino acids. V was trimmed by 3 bases and J by 2 bases, leaving 10 bases between them. The CDR3 DNA is TGTGCCACCAGTGATACTCTAGCCCCCTACAATGAGCAGTTCTTC. This encodes CATSDTLAPYNEQFF.

The V gene is TRBV4-1, the J gene TRBJ1-2; TRBD1 agrees at 10 bases. J lost 7 bases, V lost 4 bases, and 6 bases had no gene match. Germline V lookup: CDR1 MGHRA, CDR2 YSYEKL. This CDR3 has 14 residues. This CDR3 is CASSPGTGVGGYTF. The DNA of the CDR3 is TGCGCCAGCAGCCCTGGGACAGGGGTTGGTGGCTACACCTTC.

The gene calls are TRBV21-1 and TRBJ1-5. TRBV21-1 is a pseudogene locus. The CDR3 extends over 17 amino acids. The CDR3 region is CASSKAWVGGRQQPQHF. The CDR3 DNA reads TGTGCCAGCAGCAAAGCGTGGGTGGGGGGGCGTCAACAGCCCCAGCATTTT.

V gene TRBV6-1 combines with J gene TRBJ2-1; the D gene is possibly TRBD2 (6 bases). V was trimmed by 3 bases and J by 6 bases, leaving 18 bases between them. This CDR3 is 16 amino acids long. CDR1 is MNHNS, CDR2 SASEGT, per germline. CDR3 loop: CASSETGTETSNEQFF. The CDR3 bases are TGTGCCAGCAGTGAGACCGGGACTGAGACTTCCAATGAGCAGTTCTTC.

This clone showed up just once. The chain has TRBV5-1 and TRBJ2-7; TRBD1 matches at 10 bases. V was clipped by 0 bases and J by 5 bases; unmatched bases: 2. The V gene's germline CDR1 is SGHRS and CDR2 YFSETQ. This CDR3 contains 14 residues. The CDR3 nucleotides read TGCGCCAGCAGCTTGGGGGACAGGGGACACGAGCAGTACTTC. It is translated as CASSLGDRGHEQYF.

The chain employs TRBV9 and TRBJ1-2; D unresolved. Germline CDR1 and CDR2: SGDLS and YYNGEE. V lost 0 bases and J 4 bases, leaving 13 bases between the germline ends. This CDR3 is 15 amino acids long. The CDR3 sequence is CASSVGHPRGYGYTF. The DNA of the CDR3 is TGTGCCAGCAGCGTAGGTCACCCGCGAGGCTATGGCTACACCTTC.

The rearrangement uses TRBV9 and TRBJ1-5; 8 nucleotides align to TRBD1. CDR1 and CDR2 from the germline V gene are SGDLS and YYNGEE. CDR3 size: 15 residues. V trimming: 4 bases; J trimming: 7 bases; junction bases outside the gene matches: 10. In nucleotides, the CDR3 is TGTGCCAGCAGCTCGACAGGGGCAAGGAACCAGCCCCAGCATTTT. Translation: CASSSTGARNQPQHF. Based on the CDR3 plus reference TRBV9 and TRBJ1-5, the full variable domain is DSGVTQTPKHLITATGQRVTLRCSPRSGDLSVYWYQQSLDQGLQFLIQYYNGEERAKGNILERFSAQQFPDLHSELNLSSLELGDSALYFCASSSTGARNQPQHFGDGTRLSIL.

The chain combines TRBV24-1 with TRBJ2-2; the match to TRBD1 covers 7 bases. The CDR3 sequence is 15 residues long. Trimming removed 4 bases from V and 5 bases from J; junction bases left unmatched: 6. In germline, CDR1 is KGHDR, CDR2 SFDVKD. This CDR3 is CATSDRQGVTGELFF. The CDR3 bases are TGTGCCACCAGTGACAGGCAGGGGGTAACCGGGGAGCTGTTTTTT.

The chain employs TRBV20-1 and TRBJ2-1; 10 nucleotides align to TRBD1. Germline lookup yields CDR1 DFQATT and CDR2 SNEGSKA (reference sequence). The CDR3 contains 16 residues. J lost 5 bases, V lost 3 bases, and 10 bases had no gene match. The CDR3 here is CSASDGTGDIDNEQFF. The CDR3 DNA is TGCAGTGCTAGTGACGGGACAGGGGATATCGACAATGAGCAGTTCTTC.

The chain joins TRBV4-2 to TRBJ1-5, with D uncertain. This CDR3 is 14 amino acids long. Looked up from germline, CDR1 is LGHNA and CDR2 is YNFKEQ. The V and J ends lost 1 base and 2 bases respectively, with 6 bases between them. CDR3 nucleotide sequence: TGTGCCAGCAGCCAAGTGCAGGGCAATCAGCCCCAGCATTTT. It translates to CASSQVQGNQPQHF.

The chain carries TRBV2 and TRBJ2-7, with a possible D match to TRBD1 (6 bases). The V gene lost 7 bases and the J gene lost 3 bases, with 16 bases spanning the gap. The germline V gene has CDR1 SNHLY and CDR2 FYNNEI. CDR3 size: 14 residues. CDR3 coding DNA: TGTGCCAGCATCGAACAGGGAATCCTCTACGAGCAGTACTTC. It encodes CASIEQGILYEQYF.

The genes are TRBV2 and TRBJ2-2, with 7 bases matching TRBD1. The CDR3 loop spans 16 amino acids. Looked up from germline, CDR1 is SNHLY and CDR2 is FYNNEI. J was trimmed by 0 bases and V by 3 bases; bases with no gene match: 4. The CDR3: CASSDETGSNTGELFF. The CDR3 region has the DNA TGTGCCAGCAGTGATGAGACAGGGTCGAACACCGGGGAGCTGTTTTTT.

The chain employs TRBV2 and TRBJ2-3; no firm D call. Germline V gene data show CDR1 as SNHLY and CDR2 as FYNNEI. The CDR3 loop spans 16 amino acids. Deletions cut 1 base from V and 3 bases from J, with 14 bases between. In DNA, the CDR3 is TGTGCCAGCAGTGAAGGAATGAGTCGTGGTACAGATACGCAGTATTTT. Its protein product is CASSEGMSRGTDTQYF.

This clone appeared once. V gene TRBV7-8 combines with J gene TRBJ2-1, with 11 bases identical to TRBD2. V dropped 0 bases and J dropped 0; count of bases not matched to a gene: 10. The germline V gene encodes CDR1 SGHVS and CDR2 FQNEAQ. The CDR3 has 20 amino acids. The CDR3 region is CASSLAILAGARSSYNEQFF. CDR3 nucleotides: TGTGCCAGCAGCTTAGCGATACTAGCGGGAGCTCGGAGCTCCTACAATGAGCAGTTCTTC.

This chain links TRBV1 with TRBJ2-1; the table's D call, TRBD2, has no DNA check behind it. TRBV1 is a listed pseudogene. This CDR3 has 16 residues. This CDR3 reads CTSSQGTSGSYNEQFF. CDR3 nucleotide sequence: TGCACCAGCAGCCAAGGGACTAGCGGGTCCTACAATGAGCAGTTCTTC.

This chain uses TRBV19 with TRBJ1-2, with 8 nucleotides matching TRBD1. V lost 3 bases to trimming and J lost 2 bases; unmatched junction nucleotides: 11. The CDR3 contains 17 residues. CDR1 is LNHDA and CDR2 is SQIVND in the germline V gene (reference sequence). CDR3 nucleotides: TGTGCCAGTAGTATTTTTACCGGGACAGGTTTAAACTATGGCTACACCTTC. This gives the protein CASSIFTGTGLNYGYTF.

The chain combines TRBV6-7 with TRBJ1-6; 7 positions match TRBD1. TRBV6-7 is sorted into the ORF group, with uncertain function. The trim removed 7 bases at V and 4 bases at J, leaving 10 bases unmatched. The CDR3 length is 16 residues. This CDR3 is CASTFSDRTYNSPLHF. The CDR3 DNA follows: TGTGCCAGCACCTTCTCGGACAGGACATATAATTCACCCCTCCACTTT.

This sequence joins TRBV10-3 and TRBJ1-2; weak D call: TRBD1 (5 bases). CDR3 length: 13 amino acids. V was trimmed by 10 bases and J by 1 base, leaving 13 bases between them. From germline, CDR1 is ENHRY and CDR2 SYGVKD. In DNA form, the CDR3 reads TGTGCCACACTTCGGGGGGTTAACTATGGCTACACCTTC. Protein sequence: CATLRGVNYGYTF.

The CDR3 coding sequence is TGTGCCTGGACAGATTCCTACGAGCAGTACTTC. This gives the protein CAWTDSYEQYF. The chain links TRBV30 to TRBJ2-7, with D unresolved. The CDR3 consists of 11 residues. Between the trimmed V and J ends, which lost 4 bases and 1 base, there was a span of 5 bases. CDR1 is GTSNPN, CDR2 SVGIG, per germline (reference sequence).

The rearrangement uses TRBV29-1 and TRBJ2-3, with 11 bases matching TRBD2. V shed 3 bases, J shed 3 bases, and the junction held 5 bases outside the gene matches. The CDR3 is 15 amino acids. Germline V gene data show CDR1 as SQVTM and CDR2 as ANQGSEA. CDR3 DNA: TGCAGCGTTGATCTAGGACTAGCGGGTACAGATACGCAGTATTTT. This sequence encodes CSVDLGLAGTDTQYF.

The chain links TRBV19 to TRBJ1-2, with 7 bases identical to TRBD1. The CDR3 sequence is 16 residues long. J gave up 4 bases and V 3 bases, and 11 bases lay outside the gene matches. Germline lookup yields CDR1 LNHDA and CDR2 SQIVND (reference sequence). The CDR3 is CASSITGVTQGYGYTF. In DNA form, the CDR3 reads TGTGCCAGTAGTATTACAGGGGTAACACAGGGCTATGGCTACACCTTC. Together with reference TRBV19 and TRBJ1-2, the CDR3 gives the full variable domain: DGGITQSPKYLFRKEGQNVTLSCEQNLNHDAMYWYRQDPGQGLRLIYYSQIVNDFQKGDIAEGYSVSREKKESFPLTVTSAQKNPTAFYLCASSITGVTQGYGYTFGSGTRLTVV.

The chain combines TRBV6-4 with TRBJ2-5, with TRBD2 matching over 13 bases. The CDR3 spans 17 residues. V lost 7 bases to trimming and J lost 5 bases; unmatched junction nucleotides: 13. The germline gives CDR1 MRHNA, CDR2 SNTAGT. The CDR3 coding sequence is TGTGCCAGCATCCCCGTGGGTATGACTAGCGGGGGGGAGACCCAGTACTTC. Protein: CASIPVGMTSGGETQYF.

The chain is built from TRBV11-2 and TRBJ2-3, with D possibly matching TRBD1 (5 bases). V shed 1 base and J shed 2 bases, with 16 bases lying between them. This CDR3 contains 17 residues. CDR1 and CDR2 from the germline V gene are SGHAT and FQNNGV. The CDR3 DNA sequence: TGTGCCAGCAGCTTAGCAGGCAGGGTTTCAACCACAGATACGCAGTATTTT. It translates to CASSLAGRVSTTDTQYF.